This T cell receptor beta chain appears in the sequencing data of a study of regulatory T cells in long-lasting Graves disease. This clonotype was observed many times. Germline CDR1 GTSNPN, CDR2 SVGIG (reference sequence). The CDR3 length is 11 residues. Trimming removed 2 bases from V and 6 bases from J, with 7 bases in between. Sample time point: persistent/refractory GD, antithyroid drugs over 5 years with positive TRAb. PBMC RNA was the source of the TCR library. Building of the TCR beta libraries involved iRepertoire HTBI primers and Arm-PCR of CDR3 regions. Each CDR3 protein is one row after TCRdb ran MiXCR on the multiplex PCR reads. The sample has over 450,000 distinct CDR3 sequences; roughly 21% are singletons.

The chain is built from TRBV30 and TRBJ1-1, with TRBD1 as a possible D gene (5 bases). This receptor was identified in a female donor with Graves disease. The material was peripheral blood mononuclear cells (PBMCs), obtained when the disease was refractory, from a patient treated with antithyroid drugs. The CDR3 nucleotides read TGTGCCTGGAGTAGGGGACCTGAAGCTTTCTTT. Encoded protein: CAWSRGPEAFF. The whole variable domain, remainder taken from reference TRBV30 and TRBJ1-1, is SQTIHQWPATLVQPVGSPLSLECTVEGTSNPNLYWYRQAAGRGLQLLFYSVGIGQISSEVPQNLSASRPQDRQFILSSKKLLLSDSGFYLCAWSRGPEAFFGQGTRLTVV.